This passage covers 16 T cell receptor beta chains from one sample sequenced in a study of T cell responses to AZD1222 COVID-19 vaccine. Clones were read by immunoSEQ multiplex PCR, and TCRdb kept only the in-frame ones, dropping some. The sample lists over 75,000 clones; roughly nine tenths were seen once. The starting material was peripheral blood, obtained on day 0 of AZD1222 vaccination. The receptors originated from an adult in good health.

The chain recombines TRBV5-1 with TRBJ2-1, with a weak D call TRBD2 (6 bases). V lost 2 bases and J lost 7, with 22 bases in between. The CDR3 is 17 amino acids. Germline V gene lookup returns CDR1 SGHRS and CDR2 YFSETQ. The CDR3 nucleotides read TGCGCCAGCAGCTTCACCCGGGACTCGAAACCCACTAATGAGCAGTTCTTC. It translates to CASSFTRDSKPTNEQFF.

The V and J genes are TRBV19 and TRBJ1-2; no clear D gene. Trimming cost V 5 bases and J 6 bases, with 22 bases left between them. The V gene's germline CDR1 is LNHDA and CDR2 SQIVND (reference sequence). The CDR3 totals 16 residues. The CDR3 sequence: CASSYRTGRDGDGYTF. Here the CDR3 DNA reads TGTGCCAGTAGTTATAGAACCGGCCGGGATGGCGATGGCTACACCTTC.

The genes are TRBV5-5 and TRBJ2-7; 11 positions agree with TRBD2. The length of the CDR3 is 15 residues. J lost 1 base, V lost 4 bases, and 4 bases had no gene match. Germline V gives CDR1 SGHKS, CDR2 YYEKEE (reference sequence). CDR3 protein: CASSVGLAVSYEQYF. In DNA form, the CDR3 reads TGTGCCAGCAGCGTGGGACTAGCGGTTTCCTACGAGCAGTACTTC.

The chain recombines TRBV5-8 with TRBJ1-6; no reliable D call. Trimming took 4 bases from V and 8 from J, leaving 13 bases between them. This CDR3 has 14 amino acids. The germline V gene encodes CDR1 SGHTS and CDR2 YDEGEE. DNA for the CDR3: TGTGCCAGCAGCATCCGCGGGGATTATTCACCCCTCCACTTT. Protein product: CASSIRGDYSPLHF.

For the CDR3, the DNA is TGTGCCAGCAGCATTCCGGGACAGGGCCGTGGAAACACCATATATTTT. Amino acid sequence: CASSIPGQGRGNTIYF. V usage is TRBV11-2 and J usage is TRBJ1-3; 9 bases align to TRBD1. The CDR3 extends over 16 amino acids. Germline lookup yields CDR1 SGHAT and CDR2 FQNNGV. V was clipped by 5 bases and J by 3 bases; unmatched bases: 8.

The chain carries TRBV3-1 (or the pseudogene TRBV3-2) and TRBJ1-2, with 7 bases that match TRBD1. Germline trimming cut 0 bases from V and 8 bases from J; bases unmatched to any gene: 3. Germline V lookup: CDR1 LGHDT, CDR2 YNNKEL (reference sequence). This CDR3 is built from 13 residues. CDR3 residues: CASSQEQGHGYTF. CDR3 sequence (DNA): TGTGCCAGCAGCCAAGAACAGGGGCACGGCTACACCTTC.

The J gene is TRBJ1-4, the V gene TRBV6-5, with 7 bases identical to TRBD1. The germline CDR1 and CDR2 sequences are MNHEY and SVGAGI. V lost 5 bases to trimming and J lost 8 bases; unmatched junction nucleotides: 11. The CDR3 spans 15 residues. DNA of the CDR3: TGTGCCAGCAGTCTGTTGACAGGGAGGGGGGAAAAACTGTTTTTT. Translation gives CASSLLTGRGEKLFF.

The chain recombines TRBV6-8 with TRBJ1-6, with 11 nucleotides matching TRBD1. V trimming: 6 bases; J trimming: 9 bases; junction bases outside the gene matches: 10. Germline CDR1 reads MNHGY; CDR2 reads SAAAGT. This CDR3 has 16 residues. CDR3 amino acids: CASRDRGHEWGSPLHF. The CDR3 DNA reads as TGTGCCAGCAGGGACAGGGGGCATGAGTGGGGTTCACCCCTCCACTTT.

The CDR3 sequence: CASSPSGVGGYGYTF. The DNA of the CDR3 is TGTGCCAGCAGCCCGAGTGGGGTTGGAGGCTATGGCTACACCTTC. The chain joins TRBV7-2 to TRBJ1-2; D ambiguous. The germline CDR1 and CDR2 sequences are SGHTA and FQGNSA. This CDR3 is built from 15 residues. The germline V and J ends were trimmed by 5 bases and 4 bases, with 17 bases remaining between them.

The rearrangement links TRBV27 to TRBJ2-4, with D possibly called TRBD1 or TRBD2 (6 bases each). Trimming cost V 4 bases and J 7 bases, with 14 bases left between them. Germline CDR1 and CDR2: MNHEY and SMNVEV (reference sequence). There are 14 residues in the CDR3. CDR3 in amino acids: CASSSTGTGNIQYF. Written as DNA, the CDR3 is TGTGCCAGCAGTTCAACAGGGACTGGGAACATTCAGTACTTC.

The chain couples TRBV7-2 to TRBJ1-6; D not resolved. This CDR3 contains 18 residues. Trimming removed 0 bases at V and 11 bases at J, with 23 bases between. In germline, CDR1 is SGHTA, CDR2 FQGNSA. For the CDR3, the DNA is TGTGCCAGCAGCTTAGCGTATTTTGGGTCGCATTTCTTGGCACCCCTCCACTTT. Its translation: CASSLAYFGSHFLAPLHF.

This clone came up a few times. The rearrangement joins TRBV30 to TRBJ1-6; TRBD1 might be the D (5 bases). Trimming left V 0 bases short and J 6 bases short, with 12 bases between. Germline loops: CDR1 GTSNPN, CDR2 SVGIG (reference sequence). The CDR3 is 15 residues long. CDR3 in amino acids: CAWSVREGINSPLHF. CDR3 coding DNA: TGTGCCTGGAGTGTACGGGAGGGGATTAATTCACCCCTCCACTTT.

The chain couples TRBV27 to TRBJ1-1; D is perhaps TRBD1 (5 bases). Trimming pared 3 bases from V and 11 bases from J, leaving 16 bases between. Germline values: CDR1 MNHEY, CDR2 SMNVEV (reference sequence). The CDR3 has 13 amino acids. This chain's CDR3 is CASSFRGREVAFF. The CDR3 DNA reads TGTGCCAGCAGTTTCCGGGGCAGGGAAGTTGCTTTCTTT.

The V gene is TRBV19, the J gene TRBJ1-5; perhaps TRBD1 as D (6 bases). Germline CDR1 is LNHDA and CDR2 is SQIVND (reference sequence). V lost 2 bases and J lost 1, with 24 bases in between. CDR3 length equals 20 residues. The CDR3 spells CASSISSGQTSGRSNQPQHF. In DNA form, the CDR3 reads TGTGCCAGTAGTATAAGTTCGGGACAAACCAGCGGGCGAAGCAATCAGCCCCAGCATTTT.

This clone was detected once. The gene calls are TRBV3-1 (or the pseudogene TRBV3-2) and TRBJ1-2; D might be TRBD1 (6 bases). V lost 0 bases, J lost 7 bases, and 15 bases lay in between. Germline lookup yields CDR1 LGHDT and CDR2 YNNKEL (reference sequence). The CDR3 length is 15 residues. CDR3 amino acids: CASSQDARFRGGYTF. DNA for the CDR3: TGTGCCAGCAGCCAAGATGCCCGGTTCAGGGGTGGCTACACCTTC.

This clone was seen a single time. The rearrangement uses TRBV2 and TRBJ1-2; maybe TRBD1 (5 bases). Trimming removed 5 bases at V and 8 bases at J, with 15 bases between. Looked up from germline, CDR1 is SNHLY and CDR2 is FYNNEI. This CDR3 has 13 amino acids. In DNA, the CDR3 is TGTGCCAGCAGTTTACAGGTGACGAAAGGCTACACCTTC. This gives the protein CASSLQVTKGYTF. Using reference TRBV2 and TRBJ1-2 for the parts outside the CDR3, the full variable domain is EPEVTQTPSHQVTQMGQEVILRCVPISNHLYFYWYRQILGQKVEFLVSFYNNEISEKSEIFDDQFSVERPDGSNFTLKIRSTKLEDSAMYFCASSLQVTKGYTFGSGTRLTVV.